These T cell receptor beta chains were read from a single sample in a study of cytomegalovirus exposure and HLA in healthy donors. Here immunoSEQ multiplex PCR was the method, and the copy in TCRdb shows in-frame clones only, minus some. The table lists approximately 100,000 clones, roughly 9.4% of them singletons. The specimen sequenced was PBMCs. All receptors come from a man aged 45-65 years in good health and CMV-seropositive. Both conserved end residues are part of each CDR3. The size entry is marked missing in some rows and otherwise reads once, few, many or a size class.

>.|15|TRBV9|TRBJ2-7
CASSVGLAGDYEQYF
>.|15|TRBV7-9|TRBJ1-4
CASSAQRSTNEKLFF
>few|15|TRBV7-7|TRBJ2-1
CASSYSTGEGYEQFF
>.|13|TRBV27|TRBJ2-3
CASSLFNTDTQYF
>few|14|TRBV5-5|TRBJ1-1
CASSWDRGGTEAFF
>once|16|TRBV11-2|TRBJ2-5
CASSLSGGLLQETQYF
>.|15|TRBV7-9|TRBJ1-3
CASSLAGSSGNTIYF
>.|16|TRBV9|TRBJ1-6
CASSAYDSSYNSPLHF
>.|14|TRBV28|TRBJ2-5
CASSTSGRRETQYF
>many|14|TRBV5-8|TRBJ2-7
CASSSDSYSGEQYF
>.|15|TRBV7-9|TRBJ2-2
CASSPWAGLAGELFF
>.|15|TRBV28|TRBJ2-5
CASSHQQGRGETQYF
>few|13|TRBV6-5|TRBJ2-1
CASRWRLDYEQFF
>few|17|TRBV5-5|TRBJ1-1
CASSSLPVAGGGTEAFF
>.|16|TRBV25-1|TRBJ2-3
CASSDGLAGSTDTQYF
>.|16|TRBV7-2|TRBJ2-7
CASSLGREGPTYEQYF
>.|15|TRBV28|TRBJ1-5
CASSLRGAGNQPQHF
>few|12|TRBV28|TRBJ1-2
CASTRGGYGNTF
>.|12|TRBV7-8|TRBJ1-2
CASSPRTGTDTF
>few|14|TRBV29-1|TRBJ1-1
CSGFGGGGNTEAFF
>few|21|TRBV7-8|TRBJ2-1
CASSPPSRGQRSRDSYNEQFF
>.|15|TRBV7-6|TRBJ2-3
CASSLEFQGEDTQYF
>.|15|TRBV15|.
CATSRDGTGEYEQYF
>few|13|TRBV6-6|TRBJ2-7
CALSQASADEQYF
>once|17|TRBV18|TRBJ1-2
CASSPLRLQGATYGYTF
>.|12|TRBV7-2|TRBJ2-5
CASSLARETQYF
>few|14|TRBV19|TRBJ2-5
CASSPRLAGETQYF
>few|14|TRBV19|TRBJ2-7
CASSPRTSGTEQYF
>few|15|TRBV12-2|TRBJ2-1
CASRLIDPGHNEQFF
>.|15|TRBV5-4|TRBJ2-7
CASSLESTSGGEQYF
>once|14|TRBV27|TRBJ2-7
CASSARPAGYEQYF
>.|13|TRBV6-1|TRBJ2-3
CASKKRAEDTQYF
>.|13|TRBV19|TRBJ1-1
CASSNRGNSEAFF
>.|15|TRBV27|TRBJ2-3
CASSFGQASTDTQYF
>.|14|TRBV10-3|TRBJ2-3
CAISLTSGTDTQYF
>.|15|TRBV5-5|TRBJ1-4
CASTLGTPTNEKLFF
>few|15|TRBV4-1|TRBJ1-1
CASSQDEGARAEAFF
>.|12|TRBV5-1|TRBJ2-3
CASSTTTDTQYF
>.|15|TRBV27|TRBJ1-1
CASRTRTGGNTEAFF
>.|15|TRBV4-3|TRBJ2-7
CASSQDGDSSYEQYF
>.|15|TRBV2|TRBJ2-7
CASLPGTSGTYEQYF
>few|13|TRBV29-1|TRBJ2-5
CSVVWRQQETQYF
>few|15|TRBV9|TRBJ2-5
CASSVVGAGAETQYF
>.|15|TRBV6-1|TRBJ1-1
CASMGGTHMNTEAFF
>.|17|TRBV2|TRBJ1-5
CASTRTGYEGGNQPQHF
>.|17|TRBV28|TRBJ2-3
CASSSDTSGTYTDTQYF
>.|15|TRBV7-2|TRBJ2-7
CASSSTGALSYEQYF
>.|15|TRBV27|TRBJ2-3
CASSLSQAGPDTQYF
>.|14|TRBV6-6|TRBJ1-5
CASSSRQGPSVQHF
>many|15|TRBV28|TRBJ2-1
CASRAGGVAYNEQFF
>.|15|TRBV2|TRBJ2-1
CASRLREGSYNEQFF
>.|16|TRBV29-1|TRBJ1-3
CSVEGQRHHSGNTIYF